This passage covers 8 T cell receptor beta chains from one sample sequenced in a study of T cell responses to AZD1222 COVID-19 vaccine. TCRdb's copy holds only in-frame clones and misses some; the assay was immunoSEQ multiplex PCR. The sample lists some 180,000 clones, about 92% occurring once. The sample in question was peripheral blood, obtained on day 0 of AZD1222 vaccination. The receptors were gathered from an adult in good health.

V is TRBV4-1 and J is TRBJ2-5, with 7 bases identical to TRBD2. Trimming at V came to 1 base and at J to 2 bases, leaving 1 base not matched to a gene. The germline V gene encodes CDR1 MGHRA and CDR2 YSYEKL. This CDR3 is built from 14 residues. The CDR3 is CASSQGTSQETQYF. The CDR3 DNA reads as TGCGCCAGCAGCCAAGGGACTAGTCAAGAGACCCAGTACTTC.

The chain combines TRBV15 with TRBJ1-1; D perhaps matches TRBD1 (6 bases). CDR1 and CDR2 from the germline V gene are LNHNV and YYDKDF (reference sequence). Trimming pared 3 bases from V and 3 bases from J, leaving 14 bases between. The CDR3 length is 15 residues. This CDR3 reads CATSRAGRGYTEAFF. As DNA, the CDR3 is TGTGCCACCAGCAGGGCCGGGAGGGGGTACACTGAAGCTTTCTTT.

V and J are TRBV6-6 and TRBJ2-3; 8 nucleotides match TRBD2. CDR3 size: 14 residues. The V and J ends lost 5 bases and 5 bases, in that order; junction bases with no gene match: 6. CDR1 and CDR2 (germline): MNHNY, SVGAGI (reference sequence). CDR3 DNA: TGTGCCAGCAGTGCAATAGCGGGGAAAGATACGCAGTATTTT. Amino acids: CASSAIAGKDTQYF.

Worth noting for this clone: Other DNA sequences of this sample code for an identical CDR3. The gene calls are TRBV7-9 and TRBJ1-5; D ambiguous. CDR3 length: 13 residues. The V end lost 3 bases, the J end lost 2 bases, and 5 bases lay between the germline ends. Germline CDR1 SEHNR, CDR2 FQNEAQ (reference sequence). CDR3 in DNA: TGTGCCAGCAGCTTGCAGGGCAATCAGCCCCAGCATTTT. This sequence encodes CASSLQGNQPQHF.

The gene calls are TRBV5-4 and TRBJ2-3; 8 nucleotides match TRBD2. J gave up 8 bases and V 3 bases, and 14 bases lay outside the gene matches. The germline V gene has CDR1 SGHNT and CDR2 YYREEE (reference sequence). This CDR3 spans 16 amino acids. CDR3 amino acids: CASSSLAGGLRGTQYF. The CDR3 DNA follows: TGTGCCAGCAGCTCGTTGGCGGGGGGCCTTAGGGGTACGCAGTATTTT.

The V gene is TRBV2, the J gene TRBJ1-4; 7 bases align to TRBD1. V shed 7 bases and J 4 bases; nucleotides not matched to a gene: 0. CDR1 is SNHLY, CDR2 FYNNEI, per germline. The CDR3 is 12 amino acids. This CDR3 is CASNRGNEKLFF. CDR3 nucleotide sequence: TGTGCCAGCAACAGGGGTAATGAAAAACTGTTTTTT.

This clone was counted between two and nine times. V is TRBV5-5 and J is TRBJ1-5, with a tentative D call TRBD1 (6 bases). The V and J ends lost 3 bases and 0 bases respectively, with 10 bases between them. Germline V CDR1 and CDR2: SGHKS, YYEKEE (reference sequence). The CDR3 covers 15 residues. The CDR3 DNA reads TGTGCCAGCAGCTGGGGGCTAAATAGCAATCAGCCCCAGCATTTT. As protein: CASSWGLNSNQPQHF.

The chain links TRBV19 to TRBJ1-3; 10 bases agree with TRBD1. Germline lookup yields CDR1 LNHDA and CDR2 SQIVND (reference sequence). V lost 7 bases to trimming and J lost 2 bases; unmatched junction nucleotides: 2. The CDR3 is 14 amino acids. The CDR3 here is CASIGQGAGNTIYF. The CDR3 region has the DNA TGTGCCAGTATAGGACAGGGGGCTGGAAACACCATATATTTT.